Below, 11 T cell receptor beta chains from the same sample are listed, as sequenced in a study of control samples from healthy donors and cancer patients. Here immunoSEQ multiplex PCR was the method, and the copy in TCRdb shows in-frame clones only, minus some. The sample has 250,000 to 300,000 clones, around 80% seen once. The sample consisted of PBMCs. These receptors all come from an older woman with lung cancer.

V is TRBV6-5 and J is TRBJ1-5, with a weak D call TRBD1 (5 bases). V lost 7 bases and J 0 bases, leaving 13 bases between the germline ends. Germline V CDR1 and CDR2: MNHEY, SVGAGI. The CDR3 contains 15 residues. The CDR3 bases are TGTGCCAGCATCTCCATGGGGGGTAGCAATCAGCCCCAGCATTTT. Protein: CASISMGGSNQPQHF.

The chain joins TRBV18 to TRBJ1-6; no reliable D call. V was shortened by 2 bases and J by 5 bases, with 13 bases between the two germline ends. The germline V gene has CDR1 KGHSH and CDR2 LQKENI. The length of the CDR3 is 16 residues. In DNA form, the CDR3 reads TGTGCCAGCTCACCATACGCCCCCCGCAATAATTCACCCCTCCACTTT. It is translated as CASSPYAPRNNSPLHF.

This clone turned up a few times. V gene TRBV5-1 combines with J gene TRBJ1-3; D is unclear. The CDR3 covers 14 residues. Trimming took off 7 bases at V and 4 bases at J, with 15 bases between the two ends. Germline lookup yields CDR1 SGHRS and CDR2 YFSETQ. CDR3 in amino acids: CASQPTAIGNTIYF. CDR3 coding DNA: TGCGCCAGCCAGCCGACGGCTATAGGAAACACCATATATTTT.

J is TRBJ1-3 and V is TRBV19, with D tentatively TRBD1 (5 bases). The CDR3 spans 15 residues. Looked up from germline, CDR1 is LNHDA and CDR2 is SQIVND (reference sequence). V lost 5 bases and J lost 0, with 11 bases in between. CDR3 coding DNA: TGTGCCAGTAGTCCTTACAGGTTCTCTGGAAACACCATATATTTT. Translated: CASSPYRFSGNTIYF. Filled out from reference TRBV19 and TRBJ1-3, the complete variable domain reads DGGITQSPKYLFRKEGQNVTLSCEQNLNHDAMYWYRQDPGQGLRLIYYSQIVNDFQKGDIAEGYSVSREKKESFPLTVTSAQKNPTAFYLCASSPYRFSGNTIYFGEGSWLTVV.

This rearrangement joins TRBV7-2 to TRBJ1-1; 9 bases match TRBD1. This CDR3 has 14 residues. The germline V gene has CDR1 SGHTA and CDR2 FQGNSA. V lost 1 base to trimming and J lost 7 bases; unmatched junction nucleotides: 4. This chain's CDR3 is CASSLGLGQGEAFF. DNA of the CDR3: TGTGCCAGCAGCTTAGGGTTGGGACAGGGTGAAGCTTTCTTT.

The chain recombines TRBV2 with TRBJ1-6; D possibly corresponds to TRBD1 (5 bases). Per the germline V gene, CDR1 is SNHLY and CDR2 is FYNNEI. V was pared by 6 bases and J by 7 bases, with 7 bases between. The CDR3 runs 12 residues. The CDR3 sequence is CASRGLNSPLHF. The CDR3, as DNA: TGTGCCAGCAGGGGACTCAATTCACCCCTCCACTTT.

The rearrangement joins TRBV28 to TRBJ2-4; D is uncertain. The CDR3 is 12 residues long. Germline V gene data show CDR1 as MDHEN and CDR2 as SYDVKM. V dropped 8 bases and J dropped 13 bases, with 18 bases sitting between them. The CDR3 sequence: CASSEALKLQYF. CDR3 coding DNA: TGTGCCAGCTCCGAGGCCCTGAAACTCCAGTACTTC. The variable domain in full, completed from reference TRBV28 and TRBJ2-4, reads DVKVTQSSRYLVKRTGEKVFLECVQDMDHENMFWYRQDPGLGLRLIYFSYDVKMKEKGDIPEGYSVSREKKERFSLILESASTNQTSMYLCASSEALKLQYFGAGTRLSVL.

The CDR3 loop reads CASSPGTDNSPLHF. The DNA for the CDR3 is TGTGCCAGCAGCCCAGGGACAGACAATTCACCCCTCCACTTT. The V gene is TRBV3-1 (or the pseudogene TRBV3-2), the J gene TRBJ1-6, with 7 positions matching TRBD1. Losses at the gene ends were 4 bases for V and 7 bases for J; bases not matched to a gene: 4. Germline values: CDR1 LGHDT, CDR2 YNNKEL (reference sequence). CDR3 size: 14 residues.

The chain links TRBV18 to TRBJ2-7; 9 positions agree with TRBD1. The CDR3 extends over 13 amino acids. Germline V gene data show CDR1 as KGHSH and CDR2 as LQKENI. The J segment lost 6 bases and the V segment lost 8 bases, leaving 8 bases of the junction unmatched. DNA for the CDR3: TGTGCCAGCCTGGACACAGGGGGCTCCGAGCAGTACTTC. This sequence encodes CASLDTGGSEQYF. Together with reference TRBV18 and TRBJ2-7, the CDR3 gives the full variable domain: NAGVMQNPRHLVRRRGQEARLRCSPMKGHSHVYWYRQLPEEGLKFMVYLQKENIIDESGMPKERFSAEFPKEGPSILRIQQVVRGDSAAYFCASLDTGGSEQYFGPGTRLTVT.

The rearrangement uses TRBV28 and TRBJ2-7; D perhaps matches TRBD1 (5 bases). From germline, CDR1 is MDHEN and CDR2 SYDVKM. The CDR3 covers 15 residues. Trimming removed 5 bases at V and 2 bases at J, with 16 bases between. The CDR3 nucleotides are TGTGCCAGCAGTGGAAAGGGGTCCGGCACCTACGAGCAGTACTTC. It yields the protein CASSGKGSGTYEQYF.

V and J are TRBV6-5 and TRBJ1-2, with D perhaps TRBD1 (6 bases). Looked up from germline, CDR1 is MNHEY and CDR2 is SVGAGI. This CDR3 spans 15 amino acids. V shed 7 bases and J shed 7 bases, with 22 bases lying between them. The CDR3: CASIESQGSRGGYTF. For the CDR3, the DNA is TGTGCCAGCATCGAATCTCAGGGGTCAAGAGGTGGCTACACCTTC.